The rows below give T cell receptor beta chains drawn from one sample of a study of T cells in Graves' hyperthyroidism and ophthalmopathy. TCRdb analysed the multiplex PCR reads with MiXCR anew, one entry per CDR3 protein. The sample shows roughly 640,000 distinct CDR3 sequences, roughly 16% of them seen only once. The sequenced material came from blood. Receptors originate from a woman between 40 and 50 years old with Graves' ophthalmopathy. CDR3s include the opening cysteine and the closing phenylalanine or tryptophan. The order of the fields is clone size, J gene, V gene, D gene, CDR3 protein, CDR3 DNA. D genes are given only for firm matches. The size field is filled for only some rows; it gives once, few, many or a size class.

>.|TRBJ2-3|TRBV29-1|TRBD1
CSIGTATIGQYF
TGCAGCATCGGGACAGCTACGATTGGGCAGTATTTT
>few|TRBJ1-1|TRBV9|.
CASSGREQMNTEAFF
TGTGCCAGCAGCGGCCGGGAGCAAATGAACACTGAAGCTTTCTTT
>many|TRBJ1-1|TRBV2|.
CASGRRMNTEAFF
TGTGCCAGCGGGCGGCGGATGAACACTGAAGCTTTCTTT
>.|TRBJ2-2|TRBV20-1|.
CSAKAPLENTGELFF
TGCAGTGCTAAAGCCCCACTTGAGAACACCGGGGAGCTGTTTTTT
>many|TRBJ1-1|TRBV19|TRBD1
CASSITPGTGNTEAFF
TGTGCCAGTAGCATCACTCCCGGGACAGGGAACACTGAAGCTTTCTTT
>.|TRBJ2-1|TRBV18|.
CASSPLGGRINEQFF
TGTGCCAGCTCACCTCTGGGGGGGCGGATCAATGAGCAGTTCTTC
>.|TRBJ1-2|TRBV6-1|.
CASSPGWDGYTF
TGTGCCAGCAGTCCAGGGTGGGATGGCTACACCTTC
>many|TRBJ2-5|TRBV11-1|.
CASSLAQETQYF
TGTGCCAGCAGCTTAGCTCAGGAGACCCAGTACTTC
>many|TRBJ2-1|TRBV2|TRBD2
CASSESASGDNEQFF
TGTGCCAGCAGTGAATCGGCTAGCGGAGACAATGAGCAGTTCTTC
>many|TRBJ2-7|TRBV2|.
CASSPRTFYEQYF
TGTGCCAGCAGCCCTCGGACCTTCTACGAGCAGTACTTC
>few|TRBJ1-5|TRBV12-3/TRBV12-4|TRBD1
CASSWTGGSQPQHF
TGTGCCAGCAGCTGGACAGGGGGATCTCAGCCCCAGCATTTT
>.|TRBJ1-1|TRBV20-1|.
CSALNRVEGAFF
TGCAGTGCGTTAAACCGGGTAGAAGGGGCTTTCTTT
>.|TRBJ1-4|TRBV29-1|.
CSAGSTGINEKLFF
TGCAGCGCCGGCTCAACAGGGATTAATGAAAAACTGTTTTTT
>many|TRBJ2-5|TRBV28|.
CASSLGARGGRETQYF
TGTGCCAGCAGTTTAGGGGCCAGGGGAGGGCGGGAGACCCAGTACTTC
>.|TRBJ1-2|TRBV5-4|.
CASRPPEKDGYTF
TGTGCCAGCAGGCCACCAGAAAAAGATGGCTACACCTTC
>many|TRBJ2-7|TRBV15|.
CATSSFPAYEQYF
TGTGCCACCAGCTCGTTCCCGGCCTACGAGCAGTACTTC
>many|TRBJ2-7|TRBV5-1|.
CASSFSEVGEQYF
TGCGCCAGCAGCTTTTCGGAGGTCGGCGAGCAGTACTTC
>few|TRBJ2-3|TRBV7-3|TRBD2
CASSFSGGGTDTQYF
TGTGCCAGCAGCTTTAGCGGGGGGGGCACAGATACGCAGTATTTT
>.|TRBJ2-7|TRBV9|.
CASSKDGGPYEQYF
TGTGCCAGCAGCAAGGACGGGGGGCCGTACGAGCAGTACTTC
>few|TRBJ1-5|TRBV6-1|.
CASSERTPGTNNRPQHF
TGTGCCAGCAGTGAAAGGACCCCCGGGACAAATAATCGGCCCCAGCATTTT
>few|TRBJ2-1|TRBV5-6|.
CASSLRSVIRGGQFF
TGTGCCAGCAGCTTGAGGTCGGTCATTCGGGGAGGGCAGTTCTTC
>few|TRBJ2-3|TRBV6-4|TRBD2
CASSPSSGGDTDTQYF
TGTGCCAGCAGCCCCTCTAGCGGGGGGGACACAGATACGCAGTATTTT
>few|TRBJ2-5|TRBV24-1|.
CATSDRGAGETQYF
TGTGCCACCAGTGATAGAGGGGCGGGGGAGACCCAGTACTTC
>many|TRBJ1-5|TRBV3-1|.
CASSREGGQPQHF
TGTGCCAGCAGCCGAGAGGGAGGTCAGCCCCAGCATTTT
>.|TRBJ1-2|TRBV3-1|.
CASSQNSSPYGYTF
TGTGCCAGCAGCCAGAACTCCAGTCCGTATGGCTACACCTTC
>many|TRBJ2-1|TRBV7-8|TRBD2
CASSSRAGGQNEQFF
TGTGCCAGCAGCTCCCGAGCGGGGGGGCAGAATGAGCAGTTCTTC
>.|TRBJ2-5|TRBV3-1|.
CASSQSPLGATTQYF
TGTGCCAGCAGCCAATCCCCCCTTGGGGCTACGACCCAGTACTTC